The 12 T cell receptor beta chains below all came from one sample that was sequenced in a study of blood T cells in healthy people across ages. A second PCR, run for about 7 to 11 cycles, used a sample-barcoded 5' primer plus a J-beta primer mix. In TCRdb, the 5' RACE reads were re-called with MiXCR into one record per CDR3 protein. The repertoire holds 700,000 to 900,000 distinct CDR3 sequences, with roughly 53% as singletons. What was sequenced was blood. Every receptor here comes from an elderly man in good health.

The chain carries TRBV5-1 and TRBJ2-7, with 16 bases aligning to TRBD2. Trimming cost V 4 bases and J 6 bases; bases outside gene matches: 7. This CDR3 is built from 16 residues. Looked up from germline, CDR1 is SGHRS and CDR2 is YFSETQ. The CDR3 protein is CASSPGLAGGTIEQYF. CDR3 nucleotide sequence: TGCGCCAGCAGCCCGGGACTAGCGGGAGGGACCATCGAGCAGTACTTC.

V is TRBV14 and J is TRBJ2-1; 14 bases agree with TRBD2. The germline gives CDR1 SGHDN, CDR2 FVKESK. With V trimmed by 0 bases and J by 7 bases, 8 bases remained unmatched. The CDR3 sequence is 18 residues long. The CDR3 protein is CASSQDRTSGRRRNEQFF. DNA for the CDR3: TGTGCCAGCAGCCAAGACAGGACTAGCGGGAGGAGACGAAATGAGCAGTTCTTC.

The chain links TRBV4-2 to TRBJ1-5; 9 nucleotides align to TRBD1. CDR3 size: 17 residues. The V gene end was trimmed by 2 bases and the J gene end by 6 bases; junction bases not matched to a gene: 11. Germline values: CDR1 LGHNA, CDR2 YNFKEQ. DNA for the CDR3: TGTGCCAGCAGCCAACCAGGGACAGGGACGGGCAGTCAGCCCCAGCATTTT. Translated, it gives CASSQPGTGTGSQPQHF.

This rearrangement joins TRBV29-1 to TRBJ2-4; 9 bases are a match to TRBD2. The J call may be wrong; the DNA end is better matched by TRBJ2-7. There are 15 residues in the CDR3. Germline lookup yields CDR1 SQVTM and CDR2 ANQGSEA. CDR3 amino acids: CSVVFPTSGTYEQYF. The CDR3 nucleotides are TGCAGCGTTGTCTTTCCGACTAGCGGTACCTACGAGCAGTACTTC.

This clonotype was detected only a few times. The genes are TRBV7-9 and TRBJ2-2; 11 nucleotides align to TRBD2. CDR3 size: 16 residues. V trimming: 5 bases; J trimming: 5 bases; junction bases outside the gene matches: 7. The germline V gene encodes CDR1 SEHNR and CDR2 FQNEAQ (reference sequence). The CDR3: CASSPGLADVTGELFF. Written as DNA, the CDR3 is TGTGCCAGCAGCCCGGGACTAGCGGACGTAACCGGGGAGCTGTTTTTT.

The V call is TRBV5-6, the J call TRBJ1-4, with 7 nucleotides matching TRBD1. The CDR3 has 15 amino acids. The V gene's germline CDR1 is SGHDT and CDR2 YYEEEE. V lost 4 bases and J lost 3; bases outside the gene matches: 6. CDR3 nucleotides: TGTGCCAGCAGCATTACCGGGACAGCTAATGAAAAACTGTTTTTT. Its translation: CASSITGTANEKLFF.

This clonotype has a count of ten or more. The CDR3 is CASSLGASYGYTF. As DNA, the CDR3 is TGTGCCAGCAGCTTGGGAGCAAGTTATGGCTACACCTTC. The chain links TRBV5-4 to TRBJ1-2; D gene uncertain. Deletions cut 0 bases from V and 5 bases from J, with 8 bases between. The germline CDR1 and CDR2 sequences are SGHNT and YYREEE (reference sequence). This CDR3 is built from 13 residues.

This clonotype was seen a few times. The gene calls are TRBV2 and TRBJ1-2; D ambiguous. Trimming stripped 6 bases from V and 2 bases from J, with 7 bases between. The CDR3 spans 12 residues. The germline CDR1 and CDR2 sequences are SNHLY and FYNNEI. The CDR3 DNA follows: TGTGCCAGCAGGCAGACCAACTATGGCTACACCTTC. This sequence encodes CASRQTNYGYTF.

Written as DNA, the CDR3 is TGTGCCAGCAGTTTACGGGGGGGCGATGTGAATGAGCAGTTCTTC. It yields the protein CASSLRGGDVNEQFF. The chain has TRBV28 and TRBJ2-1, with 8 nucleotides matching TRBD2. The germline V gene has CDR1 MDHEN and CDR2 SYDVKM. V dropped 2 bases and J dropped 7; count of bases not matched to a gene: 7. The CDR3 is 15 amino acids.

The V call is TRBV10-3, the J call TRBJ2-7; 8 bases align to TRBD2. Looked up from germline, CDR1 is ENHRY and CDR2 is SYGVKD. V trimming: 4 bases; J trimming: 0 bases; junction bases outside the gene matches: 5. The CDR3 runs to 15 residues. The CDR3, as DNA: TGTGCCATCAGTGGGACGGGGGGGAGCTCCTACGAGCAGTACTTC. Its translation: CAISGTGGSSYEQYF.

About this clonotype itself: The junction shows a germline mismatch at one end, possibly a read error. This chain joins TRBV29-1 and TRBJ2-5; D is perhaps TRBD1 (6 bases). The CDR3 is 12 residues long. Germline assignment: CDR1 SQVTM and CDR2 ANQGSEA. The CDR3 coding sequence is TGCAGCGCTTTACAGGGCGGAGAGGCCCAGTACTTC. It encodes CSALQGGEAQYF.

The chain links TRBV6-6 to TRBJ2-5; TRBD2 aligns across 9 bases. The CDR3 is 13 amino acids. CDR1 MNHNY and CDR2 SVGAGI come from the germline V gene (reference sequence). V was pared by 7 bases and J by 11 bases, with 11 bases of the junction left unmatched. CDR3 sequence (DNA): TGTGCCAGCATGTTAGCGGGAGAAATAGAGCAGTACTTC. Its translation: CASMLAGEIEQYF.